This T cell receptor beta chain derives from a study of control samples from healthy donors and cancer patients. TCRdb keeps only in-frame clones here, not all; method: immunoSEQ multiplex PCR. The table shows around 80,000 clones, with roughly 88% occurring only once. CDR3 length: 13 residues. Germline assignment: CDR1 SGHVS and CDR2 FQNEAQ. V was pared by 5 bases and J by 2 bases, with 6 bases between. The chain couples TRBV7-8 to TRBJ1-4, with D unresolved. Sequencing was carried out using blood. This clonotype was sampled from a woman between 50 and 59 years old in good health. This CDR3 reads CASSPETNEKLFF. CDR3 bases: TGTGCCAGCAGCCCAGAGACTAATGAAAAACTGTTTTTT. The full variable domain, with the rest looked up from reference TRBV7-8 and TRBJ1-4, is GAGVSQSPRYKVAKRGQDVALRCDPISGHVSLFWYQQALGQGPEFLTYFQNEAQLDKSGLPSDRFFAERPEGSVSTLKIQRTQQEDSAVYLCASSPETNEKLFFGSGTQLSVL.